The clone carrying this T cell receptor beta chain occurred a few times. Other DNA sequences from this sample encode an identical CDR3 as well. The data were taken from a study of control samples from healthy donors and cancer patients. Libraries were prepared by immunoSEQ multiplex PCR; TCRdb keeps only in-frame clonotypes and omits some of them. The sample has 190,000 or so clones; approximately 95% are singletons. Germline CDR1 reads LGHDT; CDR2 reads YNNKEL (reference sequence). The V gene lost 5 bases and the J gene lost 1 base, with 8 bases spanning the gap. The CDR3 is 13 amino acids. The rearrangement links TRBV3-1 (or the pseudogene TRBV3-2) to TRBJ1-1; possible D gene TRBD1, 6 bases. Material: blood. The TCR was taken from a man aged 18 to 35 in good health. CDR3 sequence reads: CASSRGGNTEAFF. The CDR3 region has the DNA TGTGCCAGCAGCAGAGGGGGGAACACTGAAGCTTTCTTT.